This T cell receptor beta chain was found in a study of blood T cells in healthy people across ages. The CDR3 spans 14 residues. Germline V gene lookup returns CDR1 SNHLY and CDR2 FYNNEI. V lost 9 bases and J lost 7; bases outside the gene matches: 12. The second PCR ran about 6 to 12 cycles with a sample-barcoded 5' primer and J-beta primers. One entry per CDR3 protein, called by TCRdb with MiXCR from the 5' RACE reads. The sample has more than 800,000 distinct CDR3 sequences; around 30% are singletons. The clonotype originates from a woman of 80 years or more in good health. The chain couples TRBV2 to TRBJ1-5; TRBD1 aligns across 7 bases. The sample comprised blood. CDR3 nucleotide sequence: TGTGCCAGTACAGGGGCCCGGGGGCGCCAGCCCCAGCATTTT. It specifies CASTGARGRQPQHF.